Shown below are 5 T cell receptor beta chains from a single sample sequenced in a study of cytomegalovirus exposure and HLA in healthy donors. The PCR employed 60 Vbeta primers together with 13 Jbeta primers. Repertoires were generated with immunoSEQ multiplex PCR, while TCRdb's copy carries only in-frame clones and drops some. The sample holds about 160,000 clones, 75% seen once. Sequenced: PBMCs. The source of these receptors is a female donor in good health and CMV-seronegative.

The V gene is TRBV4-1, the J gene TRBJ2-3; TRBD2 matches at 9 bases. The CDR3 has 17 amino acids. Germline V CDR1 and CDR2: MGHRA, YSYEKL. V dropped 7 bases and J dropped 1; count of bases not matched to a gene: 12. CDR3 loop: CASMGLPKRGGTDTQYF. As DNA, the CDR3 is TGCGCCAGCATGGGCCTGCCTAAGCGGGGGGGCACAGATACGCAGTATTTT.

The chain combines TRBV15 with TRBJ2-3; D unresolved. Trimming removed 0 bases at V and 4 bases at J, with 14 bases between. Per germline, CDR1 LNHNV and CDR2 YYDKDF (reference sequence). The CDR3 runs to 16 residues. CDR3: CATSRDGWKLPDTQYF. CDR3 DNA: TGTGCCACCAGCAGAGACGGGTGGAAGTTGCCAGATACGCAGTATTTT.

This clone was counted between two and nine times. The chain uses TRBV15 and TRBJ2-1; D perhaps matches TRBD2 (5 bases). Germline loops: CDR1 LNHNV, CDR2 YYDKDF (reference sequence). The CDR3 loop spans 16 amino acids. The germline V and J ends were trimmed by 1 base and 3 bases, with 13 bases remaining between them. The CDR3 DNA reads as TGTGCCACCAGCAGAGGAGCGGAGCGCATCTACAATGAGCAGTTCTTC. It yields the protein CATSRGAERIYNEQFF.

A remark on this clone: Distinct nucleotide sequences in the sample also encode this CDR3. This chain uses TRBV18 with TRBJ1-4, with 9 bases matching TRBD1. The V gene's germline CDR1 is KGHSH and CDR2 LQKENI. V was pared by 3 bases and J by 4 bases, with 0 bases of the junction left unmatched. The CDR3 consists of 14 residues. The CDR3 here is CASSPGQGNEKLFF. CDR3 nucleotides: TGTGCCAGCTCACCGGGACAGGGTAATGAAAAACTGTTTTTT. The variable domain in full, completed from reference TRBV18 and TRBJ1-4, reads NAGVMQNPRHLVRRRGQEARLRCSPMKGHSHVYWYRQLPEEGLKFMVYLQKENIIDESGMPKERFSAEFPKEGPSILRIQQVVRGDSAAYFCASSPGQGNEKLFFGSGTQLSVL.

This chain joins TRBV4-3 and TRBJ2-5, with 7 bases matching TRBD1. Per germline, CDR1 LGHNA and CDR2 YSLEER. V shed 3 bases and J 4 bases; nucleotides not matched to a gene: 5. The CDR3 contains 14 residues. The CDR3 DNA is TGCGCCAGCAGCCAGGCACAGGGGAGAGAGACCCAGTACTTC. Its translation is CASSQAQGRETQYF.